A selection of T cell receptor beta chains follows, all from one sample in a study of identifying expanded T cells in peripheral blood. Profiling relied on immunoSEQ multiplex PCR, and the TCRdb table lists in-frame clones only, not all of them. The sample shows 45,000 to 65,000 clones, 82% of them seen only once. Sequenced: blood. The receptor source for this set is a person between 18 and 75 years old in good health. Each CDR3 is given with its conserved first and last residue. D genes are given only for firm matches. Size is omitted from some rows. Given values are once, few, many or a class for expanded clones.

J: TRBJ1-2; V: TRBV7-2; D: NA; size: NA; CDR3: CASSLDSYGYTF; DNA: TGTGCCAGCAGCTTAGACAGCTATGGCTACACCTTC
J: TRBJ1-2; V: TRBV10-3; D: NA; size: NA; CDR3: CAIKRQANYGYTF; DNA: TGTGCCATCAAGCGACAGGCAAACTATGGCTACACCTTC
J: TRBJ2-3; V: TRBV7-2; D: NA; size: NA; CDR3: CASSSKGAGYPSTDTQYF; DNA: TGTGCCAGCAGCTCCAAAGGGGCAGGGTACCCTAGCACAGATACGCAGTATTTT
J: TRBJ2-3; V: TRBV6-5; D: NA; size: NA; CDR3: CASSYSGGTDTQYF; DNA: TGTGCCAGCAGTTACTCTGGGGGCACAGATACGCAGTATTTT
J: TRBJ2-7; V: TRBV15; D: NA; size: NA; CDR3: CATSSSGWSYEQYF; DNA: TGTGCCACCAGCAGTTCCGGGTGGTCCTACGAGCAGTACTTC
J: TRBJ1-4; V: TRBV2; D: NA; size: NA; CDR3: CASSGQSSGEKLFF; DNA: TGTGCCAGCAGTGGACAGTCTTCGGGGGAAAAACTGTTTTTT
J: TRBJ2-1; V: TRBV7-9; D: TRBD1; size: NA; CDR3: CASSLDRGPHNEQFF; DNA: TGTGCCAGCAGCTTGGACAGGGGCCCTCACAATGAGCAGTTCTTC
J: TRBJ2-5; V: TRBV5-1; D: NA; size: NA; CDR3: CASSLETPLETQYF; DNA: TGCGCCAGCAGCTTAGAGACTCCGTTAGAGACCCAGTACTTC
J: TRBJ2-2; V: TRBV7-9; D: TRBD2; size: NA; CDR3: CASSPRGGPNTGELFF; DNA: TGTGCCAGCAGCCCGCGGGGGGGACCAAACACCGGGGAGCTGTTTTTT
J: TRBJ1-2; V: TRBV6-5; D: NA; size: NA; CDR3: CASSYATMQGTHGYTF; DNA: TGTGCCAGCAGTTACGCCACGATGCAGGGGACCCATGGCTACACCTTC
J: TRBJ2-6; V: TRBV7-3; D: NA; size: NA; CDR3: CASSLNSGANVLTF; DNA: TGTGCCAGCAGCTTAAACTCTGGGGCCAACGTCCTGACTTTC
J: TRBJ2-5; V: TRBV7-8; D: NA; size: NA; CDR3: CASSQEGGSGVILETQYF; DNA: TGTGCCAGCAGCCAAGAGGGCGGGTCGGGAGTCATATTGGAGACCCAGTACTTC
J: TRBJ2-7; V: TRBV7-2; D: NA; size: NA; CDR3: CASSYSVGYEQYF; DNA: TGTGCCAGCAGTTACTCAGTGGGTTACGAGCAGTACTTC
J: TRBJ2-5; V: TRBV29-1; D: TRBD1; size: NA; CDR3: CSVEWQGVETQYF; DNA: TGCAGCGTTGAGTGGCAGGGGGTCGAGACCCAGTACTTC
J: TRBJ2-2; V: TRBV9; D: NA; size: once; CDR3: CASSTGTSNTGELFF; DNA: TGTGCCAGCAGCACCGGGACTTCGAACACCGGGGAGCTGTTTTTT
J: TRBJ2-1; V: TRBV29-1; D: TRBD2; size: NA; CDR3: CSLGGSGIYNEQFF; DNA: TGCAGCCTGGGAGGAAGCGGGATCTACAATGAGCAGTTCTTC
J: TRBJ1-4; V: TRBV4-1; D: TRBD1; size: NA; CDR3: CASSPDRVEEKLFF; DNA: TGCGCCAGCAGCCCAGACAGGGTGGAAGAAAAACTGTTTTTT
J: TRBJ1-2; V: TRBV2; D: TRBD1; size: NA; CDR3: CARNGQGSGYTF; DNA: TGTGCCAGAAACGGACAGGGGAGCGGCTACACCTTC
J: TRBJ1-2; V: TRBV7-9; D: TRBD1; size: once; CDR3: CASSLGSGGYSGGYTF; DNA: TGTGCCAGCAGCTTAGGATCAGGGGGCTACTCTGGTGGCTACACCTTC
J: TRBJ2-7; V: TRBV5-4; D: TRBD1; size: NA; CDR3: CASSLYPGQGQYEQYF; DNA: TGTGCCAGCAGCTTGTACCCGGGACAGGGTCAGTACGAGCAGTACTTC
J: TRBJ1-1; V: TRBV6-1; D: NA; size: NA; CDR3: CASSVKGTKTNTEAFF; DNA: TGTGCCAGCAGTGTAAAAGGCACAAAGACAAACACTGAAGCTTTCTTT
J: TRBJ2-1; V: TRBV7-2; D: TRBD2; size: NA; CDR3: CASSSQLALNEQFF; DNA: TGTGCCAGCAGCTCACAACTAGCGTTAAATGAGCAGTTCTTC
J: TRBJ1-2; V: TRBV30; D: TRBD1; size: NA; CDR3: CAWRQGDYGYTF; DNA: TGTGCCTGGAGGCAGGGGGACTATGGCTACACCTTC
J: TRBJ1-2; V: TRBV6-5; D: NA; size: NA; CDR3: CASIRVGSNYGYTF; DNA: TGTGCCAGCATACGGGTGGGCTCTAACTATGGCTACACCTTC
J: TRBJ1-3; V: TRBV30; D: NA; size: NA; CDR3: CAWSSWGMSSGNTIYF; DNA: TGTGCCTGGAGTAGTTGGGGGATGAGCTCTGGAAACACCATATATTTT
J: TRBJ1-5; V: TRBV9; D: NA; size: NA; CDR3: CASSVDVGGQPQHF; DNA: TGTGCCAGCAGCGTAGATGTGGGGGGCCAGCCCCAGCATTTT
J: TRBJ2-7; V: TRBV4-3; D: TRBD2; size: NA; CDR3: CASSPDSSGTYYEQYF; DNA: TGCGCCAGCAGCCCCGACTCTAGCGGGACTTACTACGAGCAGTACTTC
J: TRBJ2-1; V: TRBV5-1; D: TRBD1; size: once; CDR3: CASSLGGQVYNEQFF; DNA: TGCGCCAGCAGCTTGGGGGGACAGGTTTACAATGAGCAGTTCTTC
J: TRBJ2-7; V: TRBV5-8; D: TRBD1; size: medium-sized; CDR3: CASSLAGTGSSEQYF; DNA: TGTGCCAGCAGCTTAGCCGGGACAGGCTCTTCCGAGCAGTACTTC
J: TRBJ2-2; V: TRBV5-1; D: NA; size: NA; CDR3: CASSPQGTGELFF; DNA: TGCGCCAGCAGCCCGCAGGGCACCGGGGAGCTGTTTTTT
J: TRBJ2-7; V: TRBV2; D: NA; size: NA; CDR3: CASKPDWVSYEQYF; DNA: TGTGCCAGCAAACCAGACTGGGTCTCGTACGAGCAGTACTTC
J: TRBJ1-5; V: TRBV2; D: NA; size: NA; CDR3: CATGAGGNQPQHF; DNA: TGTGCCACCGGCGCGGGCGGCAATCAGCCCCAGCATTTT
J: TRBJ2-2; V: TRBV14; D: TRBD1; size: NA; CDR3: CASSRDRGYNTGELFF; DNA: TGTGCCAGCAGCCGGGACAGGGGATACAACACCGGGGAGCTGTTTTTT
J: TRBJ2-1; V: TRBV7-2; D: NA; size: NA; CDR3: CASSPGGLDRVFGQFF; DNA: TGTGCCAGCAGCCCGGGGGGGTTAGACAGGGTATTTGGGCAGTTCTTC
J: TRBJ2-3; V: TRBV11-3; D: NA; size: NA; CDR3: CASGPSAQYF; DNA: TGTGCCAGTGGGCCGTCTGCGCAGTATTTT
J: TRBJ2-5; V: TRBV11-1; D: TRBD2; size: NA; CDR3: CASTITRGAGETQYF; DNA: TGTGCCAGCACCATTACGCGGGGGGCCGGTGAGACCCAGTACTTC
J: TRBJ2-5; V: TRBV18; D: NA; size: NA; CDR3: CASSPKVTSPSPQYF; DNA: TGTGCCAGCTCACCCAAGGTCACTTCTCCGTCGCCCCAGTACTTC
J: TRBJ2-5; V: TRBV29-1; D: NA; size: NA; CDR3: CSVGGGLGETQYF; DNA: TGCAGCGTCGGAGGGGGTTTAGGAGAGACCCAGTACTTC
J: TRBJ2-3; V: TRBV27; D: TRBD2; size: NA; CDR3: CASSPRSGAITDTQYF; DNA: TGTGCCAGCAGCCCACGTAGCGGGGCCATCACAGATACGCAGTATTTT
J: TRBJ2-7; V: TRBV2; D: NA; size: NA; CDR3: CASSGLTILFEQYF; DNA: TGTGCCAGCAGTGGACTGACAATTCTTTTTGAGCAGTACTTC
J: TRBJ2-1; V: TRBV19; D: NA; size: NA; CDR3: CASSMREKHGEQFF; DNA: TGTGCCAGTAGTATGAGGGAAAAGCACGGTGAGCAGTTCTTC
J: TRBJ2-3; V: TRBV11-2; D: NA; size: NA; CDR3: CASSTPPRGISTDTQYF; DNA: TGTGCCAGCAGCACCCCTCCCAGGGGCATCAGCACAGATACGCAGTATTTT
J: TRBJ1-3; V: TRBV7-9; D: TRBD1; size: NA; CDR3: CASKQGAGNTIYF; DNA: TGTGCCAGCAAACAGGGGGCTGGAAACACCATATATTTT
J: TRBJ2-1; V: TRBV12-5; D: NA; size: NA; CDR3: CASGLRDEQFF; DNA: TGTGCTAGTGGACTGAGGGATGAGCAGTTCTTC
J: TRBJ1-5; V: TRBV2; D: NA; size: NA; CDR3: CASSEDLNQPQHF; DNA: TGTGCCAGCAGTGAAGACCTAAATCAGCCCCAGCATTTT
J: TRBJ2-4; V: TRBV7-2; D: TRBD2; size: NA; CDR3: CASSPRTSGTEDKNIQYF; DNA: TGTGCCAGCAGCCCCAGGACTAGCGGAACCGAAGACAAAAACATTCAGTACTTC
J: TRBJ2-1; V: TRBV2; D: NA; size: NA; CDR3: CASSESGPIYNEQFF; DNA: TGTGCCAGCAGTGAATCGGGGCCGATCTACAATGAGCAGTTCTTC